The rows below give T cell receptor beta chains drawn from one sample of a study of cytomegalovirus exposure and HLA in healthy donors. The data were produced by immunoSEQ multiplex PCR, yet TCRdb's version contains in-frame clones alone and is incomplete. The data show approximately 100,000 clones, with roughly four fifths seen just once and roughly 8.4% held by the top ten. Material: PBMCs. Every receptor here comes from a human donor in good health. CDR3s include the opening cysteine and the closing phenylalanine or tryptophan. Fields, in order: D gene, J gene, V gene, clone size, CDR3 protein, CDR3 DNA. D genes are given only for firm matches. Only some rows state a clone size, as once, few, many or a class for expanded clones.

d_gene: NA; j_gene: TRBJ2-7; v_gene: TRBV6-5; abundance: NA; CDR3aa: CASSYALGGRVYEQYF; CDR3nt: TGTGCCAGCAGTTACGCCCTGGGGGGACGCGTCTACGAGCAGTACTTC
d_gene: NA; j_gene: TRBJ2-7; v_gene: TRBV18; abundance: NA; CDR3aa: CASSRRSNYEQYF; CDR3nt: TGTGCCAGCTCACGACGGAGTAATTACGAGCAGTACTTC
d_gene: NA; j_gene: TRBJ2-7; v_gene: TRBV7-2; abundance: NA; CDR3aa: CASSDPGEQYF; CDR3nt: TGTGCCAGCAGCGACCCAGGCGAGCAGTACTTC
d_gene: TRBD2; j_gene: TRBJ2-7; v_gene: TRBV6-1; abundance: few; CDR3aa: CASSERLGGWGEQYF; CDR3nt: TGTGCCAGCAGTGAAAGGCTGGGGGGGTGGGGCGAGCAGTACTTC
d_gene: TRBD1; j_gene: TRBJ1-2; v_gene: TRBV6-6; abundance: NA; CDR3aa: CASSYDRDDYGYTF; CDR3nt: TGTGCCAGCAGTTACGACAGGGACGACTATGGCTACACCTTC
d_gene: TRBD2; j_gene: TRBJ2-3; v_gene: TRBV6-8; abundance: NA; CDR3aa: CASIPLMETSGRVIVSDTQYF; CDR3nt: TGTGCCAGCATCCCGTTAATGGAGACTAGCGGGAGGGTGATTGTCTCAGATACGCAGTATTTT
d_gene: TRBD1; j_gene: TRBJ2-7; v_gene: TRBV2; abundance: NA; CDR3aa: CASRSHRDSLLREQYF; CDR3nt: TGTGCCAGCAGGTCACACCGGGACAGCCTGTTGAGGGAGCAGTACTTC
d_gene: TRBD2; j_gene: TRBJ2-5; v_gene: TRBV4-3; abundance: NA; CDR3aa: CASSQGPLAGQETQYF; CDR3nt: TGCGCCAGCAGCCAAGGTCCCCTAGCGGGACAAGAGACCCAGTACTTC
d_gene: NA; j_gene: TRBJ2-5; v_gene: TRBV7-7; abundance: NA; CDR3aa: CASSLGGPQETQYF; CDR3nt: TGTGCCAGCAGCTTAGGGGGGCCTCAAGAGACCCAGTACTTC
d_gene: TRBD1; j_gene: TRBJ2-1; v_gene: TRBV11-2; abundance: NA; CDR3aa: CASSPRQGIYNEQFF; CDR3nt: TGTGCCAGCAGCCCTAGACAGGGGATCTACAATGAGCAGTTCTTC
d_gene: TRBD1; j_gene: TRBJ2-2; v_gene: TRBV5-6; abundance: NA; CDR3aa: CASSLGVTGTGELFF; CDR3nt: TGTGCCAGCAGCTTGGGTGTGACAGGGACCGGGGAGCTGTTTTTT
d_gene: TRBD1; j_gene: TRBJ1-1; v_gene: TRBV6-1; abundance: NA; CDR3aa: CASNEDRANTEAFF; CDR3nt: TGTGCCAGCAATGAAGACAGGGCAAACACTGAAGCTTTCTTT
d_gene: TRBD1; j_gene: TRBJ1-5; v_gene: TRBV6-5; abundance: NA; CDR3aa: CASSYSGTGGDQPQHF; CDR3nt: TGTGCCAGCAGTTACTCGGGGACAGGGGGCGACCAGCCCCAGCATTTT
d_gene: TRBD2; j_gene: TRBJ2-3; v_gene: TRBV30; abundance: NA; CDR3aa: CAWYGLYGRNPDTQYF; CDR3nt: TGTGCCTGGTACGGTCTGTACGGGAGGAACCCAGATACGCAGTATTTT
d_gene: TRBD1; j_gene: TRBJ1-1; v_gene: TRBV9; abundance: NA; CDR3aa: CASSPMAGGTEAFF; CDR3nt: TGTGCCAGCAGCCCCATGGCAGGGGGCACTGAAGCTTTCTTT
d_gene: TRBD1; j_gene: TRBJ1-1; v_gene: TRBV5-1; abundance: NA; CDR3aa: CASSPPGQGFTEAFF; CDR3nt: TGCGCCAGCAGCCCCCCGGGACAGGGGTTCACTGAAGCTTTCTTT
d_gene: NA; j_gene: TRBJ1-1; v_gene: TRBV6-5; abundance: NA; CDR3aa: CASSYMRLRNTEAFF; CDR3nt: TGTGCCAGCAGTTACATGAGATTACGAAACACTGAAGCTTTCTTT
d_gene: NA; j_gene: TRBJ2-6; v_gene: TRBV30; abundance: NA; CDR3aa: CARENSGANVLTF; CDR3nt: TGTGCCCGCGAGAACTCTGGGGCCAACGTCCTGACTTTC
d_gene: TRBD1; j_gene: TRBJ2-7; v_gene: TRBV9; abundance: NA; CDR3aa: CASSPDGTAVVYEQYF; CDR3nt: TGTGCCAGCAGCCCCGACGGGACAGCAGTTGTCTACGAGCAGTACTTC
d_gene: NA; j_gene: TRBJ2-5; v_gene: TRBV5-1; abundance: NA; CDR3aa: CASSLGTSEETQYF; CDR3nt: TGCGCCAGCAGCTTAGGGACTTCAGAAGAGACCCAGTACTTC
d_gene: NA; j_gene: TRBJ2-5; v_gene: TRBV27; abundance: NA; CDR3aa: CASSLSGWTGETQYF; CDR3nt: TGTGCCAGCAGTTTATCCGGGTGGACGGGGGAGACCCAGTACTTC
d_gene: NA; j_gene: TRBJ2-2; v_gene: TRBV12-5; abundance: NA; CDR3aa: CASGLAQGSTGELFF; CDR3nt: TGTGCTAGTGGTTTGGCACAGGGATCCACCGGGGAGCTGTTTTTT
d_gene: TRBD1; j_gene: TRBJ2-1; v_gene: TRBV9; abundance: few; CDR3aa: CASSARDRGINEQFF; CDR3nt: TGTGCCAGCAGCGCCCGGGACAGGGGGATTAATGAGCAGTTCTTC
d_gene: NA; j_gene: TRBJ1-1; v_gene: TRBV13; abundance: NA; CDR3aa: CASSLGLSFRGTEAFF; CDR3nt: TGTGCCAGCAGCTTAGGCCTATCGTTTAGGGGCACTGAAGCTTTCTTT
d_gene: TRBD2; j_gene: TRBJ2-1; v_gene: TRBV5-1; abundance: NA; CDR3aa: CATSFWEGLAGVSYNEQFF; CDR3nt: TGCGCCACCTCCTTCTGGGAAGGACTAGCGGGAGTGTCCTACAATGAGCAGTTCTTC
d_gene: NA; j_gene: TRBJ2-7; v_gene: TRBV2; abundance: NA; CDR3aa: CASSEPFRVQQYF; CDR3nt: TGTGCCAGCAGTGAACCGTTCCGGGTCCAGCAGTACTTC
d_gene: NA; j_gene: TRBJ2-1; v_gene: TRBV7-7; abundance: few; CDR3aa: CASSRDWNNEQFF; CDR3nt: TGTGCCAGCTCCCGGGACTGGAACAATGAGCAGTTCTTC
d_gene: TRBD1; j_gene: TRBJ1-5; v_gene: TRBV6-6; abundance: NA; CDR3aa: CASRMTGAQPQHF; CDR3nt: TGTGCCAGCAGAATGACAGGGGCTCAGCCCCAGCATTTT
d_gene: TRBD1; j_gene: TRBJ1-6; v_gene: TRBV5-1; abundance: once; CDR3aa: CASSLAPGGLSPLHF; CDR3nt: TGCGCCAGCAGCTTGGCCCCAGGGGGTTTATCACCCCTCCACTTT
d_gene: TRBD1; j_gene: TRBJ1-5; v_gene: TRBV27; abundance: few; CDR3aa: CASRTGTALNQPQHF; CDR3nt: TGTGCCAGCAGAACGGGGACAGCCCTTAATCAGCCCCAGCATTTT
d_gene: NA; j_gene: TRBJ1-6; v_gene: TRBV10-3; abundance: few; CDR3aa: CAISDGRLGSPLHF; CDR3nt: TGTGCCATCAGTGACGGGAGGCTTGGATCACCCCTCCACTTT
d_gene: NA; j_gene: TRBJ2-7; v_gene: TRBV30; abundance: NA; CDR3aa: CAWSVGGYEQYF; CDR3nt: TGTGCCTGGAGTGTCGGGGGCTACGAGCAGTACTTC
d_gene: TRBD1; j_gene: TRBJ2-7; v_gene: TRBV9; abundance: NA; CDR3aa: CASSIGQGPTHEQYF; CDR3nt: TGTGCCAGCAGCATTGGACAGGGGCCGACGCACGAGCAGTACTTC
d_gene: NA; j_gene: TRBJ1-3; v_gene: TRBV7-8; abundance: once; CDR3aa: CASSLVTGSGSGNTIYF; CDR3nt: TGTGCCAGCAGCTTAGTTACAGGGTCGGGCTCTGGAAACACCATATATTTT
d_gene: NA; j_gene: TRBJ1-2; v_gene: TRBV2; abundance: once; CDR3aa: CAAGRESKNGYTF; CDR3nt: TGTGCCGCCGGCAGGGAATCTAAGAATGGCTACACCTTC
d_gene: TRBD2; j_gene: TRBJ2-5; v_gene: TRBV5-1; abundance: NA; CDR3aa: CASSLGAGGEETQYF; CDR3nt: TGCGCCAGCAGCTTGGGAGCGGGGGGGGAAGAGACCCAGTACTTC
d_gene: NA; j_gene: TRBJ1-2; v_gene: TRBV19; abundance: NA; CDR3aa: CASSNMRGYGYTF; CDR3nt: TGTGCCAGTAGCAATATGAGAGGGTATGGCTACACCTTC